This TCR beta chain stems from a study of OX40 agonist ivuxolimab in advanced cancers. Profiled with immunoSEQ multiplex PCR; TCRdb holds only in-frame clones, not every one. The repertoire holds about 40,000 clones, with 75% to 90% as singletons. The germline V gene has CDR1 LGHNA and CDR2 YSLEER. V was clipped by 3 bases and J by 0 bases, with 2 bases between them. The CDR3 is 12 amino acids. The chain employs TRBV4-3 and TRBJ1-2; no reliable D call. Source: CD4+ or CD8+ T cells sorted from blood, taken in a trial of the OX40 agonist ivuxolimab. The clonotype comes from an adult with an advanced solid tumor such as melanoma, head and neck, liver or kidney cancer. The CDR3 region is CASSHSNYGYTF. As DNA, the CDR3 is TGCGCCAGCAGCCACTCTAACTATGGCTACACCTTC.